This T cell receptor (beta chain) was obtained from a study of cytomegalovirus exposure and HLA in healthy donors. Study-wide results and caveats: Cytomegalovirus association was assigned to under 200 TCR beta chains. TCR beta V- and J-gene trimming, according to a later analysis, was linked to a missense DCLRE1C variant. In vitro assays verified that three CMV-associated chains recognized CMV antigens specifically.

On this clone itself: Antigen specificity is unknown.

The PCR had 60 Vbeta and 13 Jbeta primers. The authors' processing: Roughly 10 million shared chains were among approximately 80 million unique TCR beta chains counted in a later analysis. Sequenced by immunoSEQ multiplex PCR; TCRdb stores in-frame clones only, minus some. From that table come the V and J calls and clone size; the DNA was used to work out D and trimming. The table includes 200,000 to 250,000 clones, 77% detected once. The source is a woman aged 55-69 years in good health and CMV-seropositive. The sample was PBMCs.

The CDR3 here is CASSENGETQYF. The DNA of the CDR3 is TGTGCCAGCAGTGAAAACGGGGAGACCCAGTACTTC. The gene calls are TRBV6-1 and TRBJ2-5, with D unclear. CDR3 length equals 12 residues. Trimming stripped 2 bases from V and 5 bases from J, with 6 bases between. Germline loops: CDR1 MNHNS, CDR2 SASEGT.